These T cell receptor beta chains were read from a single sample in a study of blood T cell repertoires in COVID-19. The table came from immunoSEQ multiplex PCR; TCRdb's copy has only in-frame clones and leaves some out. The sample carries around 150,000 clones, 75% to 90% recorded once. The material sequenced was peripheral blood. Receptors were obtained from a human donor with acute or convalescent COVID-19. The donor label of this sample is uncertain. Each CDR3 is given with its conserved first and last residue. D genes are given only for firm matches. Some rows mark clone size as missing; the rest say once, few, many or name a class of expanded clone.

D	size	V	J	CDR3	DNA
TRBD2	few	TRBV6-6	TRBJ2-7	CASRAGGPYEQYF	TGTGCCAGCCGCGCGGGGGGACCCTACGAGCAGTACTTC
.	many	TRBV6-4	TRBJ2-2	CASSEQQGGGELFF	TGTGCCAGCAGCGAGCAGCAGGGAGGCGGGGAGCTGTTTTTT
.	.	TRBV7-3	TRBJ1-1	CASSGSHRATEAFF	TGTGCCAGCAGCGGTAGCCACAGGGCCACTGAAGCTTTCTTT
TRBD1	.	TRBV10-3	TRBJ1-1	CAIRKGAGNTEAFF	TGTGCCATCAGAAAGGGGGCGGGGAACACTGAAGCTTTCTTT
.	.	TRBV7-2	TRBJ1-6	CASSLESTDDYNSPLHF	TGTGCCAGCAGCTTAGAGTCGACAGACGACTATAATTCACCCCTCCACTTT
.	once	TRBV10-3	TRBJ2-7	CAISESDIYEQYF	TGTGCCATCAGTGAGTCCGACATCTACGAGCAGTACTTC
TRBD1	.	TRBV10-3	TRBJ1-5	CAISEGQGAKQPQHF	TGTGCCATCAGTGAGGGGCAGGGGGCGAAACAGCCCCAGCATTTT
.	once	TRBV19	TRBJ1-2	CASSITSGYTF	TGTGCCAGTAGTATAACCAGTGGCTACACCTTC
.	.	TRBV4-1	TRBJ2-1	CASSQRQATRGEQFF	TGCGCCAGCAGCCAGCGACAGGCAACCCGCGGTGAGCAGTTCTTC
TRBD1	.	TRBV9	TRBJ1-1	CASSVVGTANTEAFF	TGTGCCAGCAGCGTAGTGGGGACAGCGAACACTGAAGCTTTCTTT
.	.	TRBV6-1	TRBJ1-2	CASSEGLAGNYGYTF	TGTGCCAGCAGTGAGGGCCTCGCGGGAAACTATGGCTACACCTTC
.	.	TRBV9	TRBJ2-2	CASSAGPGQGWLFF	TGTGCCAGCAGCGCCGGGCCGGGACAAGGGTGGCTGTTTTTT
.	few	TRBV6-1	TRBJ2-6	CASSEGPSGANVLTF	TGTGCCAGCAGTGAGGGGCCCTCTGGGGCCAACGTCCTGACTTTC
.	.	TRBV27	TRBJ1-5	CASSFVAGRRSNQPQHF	TGTGCCAGCAGTTTCGTGGCGGGCAGACGTAGCAATCAGCCCCAGCATTTT
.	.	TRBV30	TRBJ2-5	CAWSGGRETQYF	TGTGCCTGGAGCGGGGGAAGAGAGACCCAGTACTTC
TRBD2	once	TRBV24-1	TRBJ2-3	CAASLLQRGNTSTDTQYF	TGTGCCGCCTCATTGCTCCAGCGGGGGAACACTAGCACAGATACGCAGTATTTT
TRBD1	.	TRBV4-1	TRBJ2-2	CASSQDPGTAGELFF	TGCGCCAGCAGCCAAGATCCCGGGACAGCCGGGGAGCTGTTTTTT
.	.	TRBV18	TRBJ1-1	CASSEGLKTEAFF	TGTGCCAGCTCTGAGGGTCTAAAAACTGAAGCTTTCTTT
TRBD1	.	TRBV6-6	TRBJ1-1	CASSRDRANTEAFF	TGTGCCAGCAGTAGGGACAGGGCGAACACTGAAGCTTTCTTT
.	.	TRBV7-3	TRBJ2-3	CASSSRGDIRTDTQYF	TGTGCCAGCAGCTCCCGGGGAGACATACGCACAGATACGCAGTATTTT
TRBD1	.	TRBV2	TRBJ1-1	CASSATGSENTEAFF	TGTGCCAGCAGCGCGACAGGGTCGGAGAACACTGAAGCTTTCTTT
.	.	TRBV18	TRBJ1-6	CASSPPAAGASYNSPLHF	TGTGCCAGCTCACCACCGGCGGCAGGGGCCTCCTATAATTCACCCCTCCACTTT
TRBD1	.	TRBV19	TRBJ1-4	CASSMRGQGNEKLFF	TGTGCCAGTAGTATGAGGGGGCAGGGTAATGAAAAACTGTTTTTT
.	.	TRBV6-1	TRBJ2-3	CASSDRRGTTDTQYF	TGTGCCAGCAGTGATCGGCGGGGTACCACAGATACGCAGTATTTT
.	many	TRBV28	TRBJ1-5	CASSFQGGSNQPQHF	TGTGCCAGCAGTTTCCAGGGTGGTAGCAATCAGCCCCAGCATTTT
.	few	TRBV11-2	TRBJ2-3	CASSKLTLIGSTDTQYF	TGTGCCAGCAGTAAGTTGACACTTATTGGGAGCACAGATACGCAGTATTTT
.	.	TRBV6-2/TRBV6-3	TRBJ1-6	CASTPEQGRSPLHF	TGTGCCAGCACCCCCGAGCAGGGTCGGTCACCCCTCCACTTT
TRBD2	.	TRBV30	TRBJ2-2	CACRGLAGVATGELFF	TGTGCCTGCCGGGGACTAGCGGGGGTCGCGACCGGGGAGCTGTTTTTT